This entry is about one T cell receptor (beta chain). Its target is not known. Making use of molecular barcodes, quantitative 5'-RACE generated TCR beta libraries. TCRdb processed the 5' RACE reads anew with MiXCR; each CDR3 protein has one entry. The data contain around 450,000 distinct CDR3 sequences, roughly 26% of them singletons. The data were taken from a study of CD8 T cells in ankylosing spondylitis. Study outcomes and limitations: The authors found the disease-linked clones to be CD8+ and relatively rare in peripheral blood. Matched synovial fluid from ankylosing spondylitis patients was reported to be enriched for disease-linked clones. Previous work reported some of these motif variants in the synovial fluid and blood of reactive arthritis. For ankylosing spondylitis blood, a TCR beta motif of eight or nine highly homologous variants appeared characteristic.

Germline V lookup: CDR1 DFQATT, CDR2 SNEGSKA (reference sequence). The CDR3 extends over 15 amino acids. This sequence originates from a male donor with ankylosing spondylitis. Sequenced: blood, either unsorted or a sorted T cell fraction (not recorded which). V usage is TRBV20-1 and J usage is TRBJ2-7; the match to TRBD2 covers 14 bases. Written as DNA, the CDR3 is TGCACCCCCCTCGAGGGACTAGCGGGAGATGGCGAGCAGTACGTC. Translation gives CTPLEGLAGDGEQYV.